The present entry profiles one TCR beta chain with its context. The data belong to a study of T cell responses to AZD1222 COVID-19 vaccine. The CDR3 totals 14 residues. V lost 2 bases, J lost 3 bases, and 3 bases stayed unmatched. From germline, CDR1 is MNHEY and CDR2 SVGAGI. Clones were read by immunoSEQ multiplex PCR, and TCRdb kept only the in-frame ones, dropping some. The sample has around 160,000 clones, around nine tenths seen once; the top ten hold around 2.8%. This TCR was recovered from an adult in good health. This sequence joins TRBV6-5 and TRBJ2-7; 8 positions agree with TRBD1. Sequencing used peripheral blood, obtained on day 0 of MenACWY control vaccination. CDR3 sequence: CASSYAGGRYEQYF. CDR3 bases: TGTGCCAGCAGTTACGCAGGGGGCCGCTACGAGCAGTACTTC.